The clone carrying this T cell receptor (beta chain) turned up a few times. The sample is drawn from a study of cytomegalovirus exposure and HLA in healthy donors. A multiplex PCR was run with 60 Vbeta primers and 13 Jbeta primers. Clones were sequenced by immunoSEQ multiplex PCR, and TCRdb holds only the in-frame ones, with some missing. The data contain over 150,000 clones, approximately 80% of them singletons. The germline V and J ends were trimmed by 1 base and 7 bases, with 13 bases remaining between them. The CDR3 length is 13 residues. The germline V gene encodes CDR1 GTSNPN and CDR2 SVGIG (reference sequence).

This TCR was recovered from a male donor in good health and CMV-seropositive. V and J are TRBV30 and TRBJ1-2, with a tentative D call TRBD1 (5 bases). Sequences were obtained from PBMCs. The DNA for the CDR3 is TGTGCCTGGAGTGGAAGAACCGGGGGTGGCTACACCTTC. This translates into CAWSGRTGGGYTF.